Following are 7 T cell receptor beta chains from one sample sequenced in a study of blood T cell repertoires in COVID-19. TCRdb keeps only in-frame clones here, not all; method: immunoSEQ multiplex PCR. Among approximately 250,000 clones listed, roughly 84% were seen once. The sample comprised peripheral blood. All receptors derive from a middle-aged man with acute or convalescent COVID-19.

V usage is TRBV11-2 and J usage is TRBJ2-7; TRBD1 agrees at 9 bases. The germline V gene has CDR1 SGHAT and CDR2 FQNNGV. Germline trimming cut 5 bases from V and 2 bases from J; bases unmatched to any gene: 10. The CDR3 extends over 16 amino acids. CDR3 sequence: CASSTTSGQGTYEQYF. CDR3 DNA: TGTGCCAGCAGCACCACTTCGGGACAGGGAACCTACGAGCAGTACTTC.

This clone was seen a single time. V gene TRBV6-2 or TRBV6-3 combines with J gene TRBJ2-1; maybe TRBD1 (6 bases). CDR3 size: 16 residues. The V gene lost 1 base and the J gene lost 5 bases, with 15 bases spanning the gap. CDR1 is MNHEY and CDR2 is SVGEGT in the germline V gene. In DNA form, the CDR3 reads TGTGCCAGCAGTTACTTGGGGGCCAGTACGAACAATGAGCAGTTCTTC. Translation: CASSYLGASTNNEQFF.

The chain combines TRBV27 with TRBJ1-2, with 9 bases that match TRBD1. Trimming took 6 bases from V and 7 from J; bases not matched to a gene: 9. CDR3 length: 14 amino acids. The germline gives CDR1 MNHEY, CDR2 SMNVEV (reference sequence). The CDR3 reads CASSVGGTGSGYTF. As DNA, the CDR3 is TGTGCCAGCAGCGTAGGGGGGACAGGGTCTGGCTACACCTTC.

This chain links TRBV7-2 with TRBJ1-6; weak D call: TRBD1 (5 bases). This CDR3 comprises 15 residues. V dropped 1 base and J dropped 6 bases, with 10 bases sitting between them. CDR1 SGHTA and CDR2 FQGNSA come from the germline V gene. The CDR3 protein is CASSLVQVPNSPLHF. The CDR3 DNA is TGTGCCAGCAGCTTAGTACAGGTCCCTAATTCACCCCTCCACTTT.

This rearrangement joins TRBV7-2 to TRBJ1-4, with 7 bases matching TRBD1. CDR1 is SGHTA, CDR2 FQGNSA, per germline. The V segment lost 5 bases and the J segment 0 bases; nucleotides outside the gene matches: 3. This CDR3 spans 15 amino acids. The chain's CDR3 is CASSPGGATNEKLFF. In DNA form, the CDR3 reads TGTGCCAGCAGCCCAGGGGGAGCAACTAATGAAAAACTGTTTTTT.

This sequence joins TRBV9 and TRBJ2-3, with TRBD1 as a possible D gene (7 bases). The V gene lost 0 bases and the J gene lost 2 bases, with 13 bases spanning the gap. This CDR3 contains 16 residues. Per the germline V gene, CDR1 is SGDLS and CDR2 is YYNGEE. The CDR3 bases are TGTGCCAGCAGCGTAGTTCCAGGGGGGCTCACAGATACGCAGTATTTT. Protein product: CASSVVPGGLTDTQYF.

CDR3: CASSPTGTGGFNSPLHF. CDR3 DNA: TGTGCCAGCTCACCCACCGGGACAGGGGGTTTTAATTCACCCCTCCACTTT. This chain connects TRBV18 to TRBJ1-6; 11 positions agree with TRBD1. The V segment lost 3 bases and the J segment 6 bases; nucleotides outside the gene matches: 7. Germline CDR1 is KGHSH and CDR2 is LQKENI. This CDR3 is built from 17 residues. The entire variable domain, with the rest obtained from reference TRBV18 and TRBJ1-6, is as follows: NAGVMQNPRHLVRRRGQEARLRCSPMKGHSHVYWYRQLPEEGLKFMVYLQKENIIDESGMPKERFSAEFPKEGPSILRIQQVVRGDSAAYFCASSPTGTGGFNSPLHFGNGTRLTVT.